This T cell receptor beta chain emerged from a study of T cell repertoires in cytomegalovirus infection (dated by TCRdb to between 2018 and 2021). At the level of the whole study: Alongside well-studied HLA-B-restricted epitopes, the peptide stimulations were aimed at recently identified HLA-C-restricted CMV epitopes, whose presentation resists viral immunomodulation. Donor HLA type was relevant to the analysis, because carriage of CMV infection together with the matching HLA type was indicated by public TCR beta signatures.

This clonotype was picked up a small number of times. The target of this receptor is not known. Per-nucleotide qualities are absent, and no much larger clonotype sits a single base away. General conclusions and limits of the study: In both this cohort and an independent cohort of some 380 donors, the cumulative frequency of public TCR beta family members distinguished carriers of CMV infection plus the relevant HLA type. In the ex vivo response, HLA-C-restricted CMV-specific TCR beta clonotypes were dominant, and in two of eight donors the single most frequent clonotype came from this HLA-C-restricted group.

This specimen's treatment or condition label, per the study, means: in vitro stimulation with specific CMV peptide epitopes to enrich CMV-specific T cells. CDR1 and CDR2 were assigned from the germline V gene (reference sequence) as SEHNR and FQNEAQ. From cysteine to phenylalanine, the CDR3 is 13 amino acids long. Of all the DNA, just the CDR3 is kept, 39 bases in frame from base 1. Relative to germline, V is 3 bases shorter and J is 2 bases shorter, with 8 bases between their ends. Sequencer: Illumina HiSeq 1500. The raw public reads went through TCRdb reprocessing: fastp at Q25, MiXCR clone calling, in-frame beta chains kept. Records with the same CDR3 protein are collapsed into one entry carrying the most frequent genes and DNA. Here the sample has about 900,000 distinct CDR3 sequences; approximately 31% occur a single time. Jointly, the top ten make up roughly an eighth of the sample.

The chain couples TRBV7-9 to TRBJ2-7, with the D gene not confidently named. The clonotype comes from a human donor in good health (CMV status not recorded). Some clones in this sample may be carry-over from other donors' samples. The sample here was cultured CD8+ T cells from PBMCs, taken from culture after CMV antigen stimulation. For the CDR3, the sequence is CASSLQTPYEQYF. The bases read TGTGCCAGCAGCTTGCAGACTCCCTACGAGCAGTACTTC.